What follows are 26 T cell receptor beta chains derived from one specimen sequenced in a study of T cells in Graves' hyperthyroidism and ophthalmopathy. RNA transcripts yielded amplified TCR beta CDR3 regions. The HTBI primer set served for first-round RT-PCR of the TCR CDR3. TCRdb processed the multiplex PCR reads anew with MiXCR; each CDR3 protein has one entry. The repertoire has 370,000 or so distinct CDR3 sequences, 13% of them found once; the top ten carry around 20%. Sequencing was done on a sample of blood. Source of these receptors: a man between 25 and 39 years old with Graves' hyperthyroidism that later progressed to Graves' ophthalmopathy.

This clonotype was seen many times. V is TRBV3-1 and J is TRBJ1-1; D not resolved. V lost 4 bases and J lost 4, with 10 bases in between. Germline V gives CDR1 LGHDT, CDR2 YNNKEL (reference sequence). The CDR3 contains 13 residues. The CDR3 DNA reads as TGTGCCAGCAGCCGGTCGGGGAGCACTGAAGCTTTCTTT. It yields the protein CASSRSGSTEAFF. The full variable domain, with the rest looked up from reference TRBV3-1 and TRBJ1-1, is DTAVSQTPKYLVTQMGNDKSIKCEQNLGHDTMYWYKQDSKKFLKIMFSYNNKELIINETVPNRFSPKSPDKAHLNLHINSLELGDSAVYFCASSRSGSTEAFFGQGTRLTVV.

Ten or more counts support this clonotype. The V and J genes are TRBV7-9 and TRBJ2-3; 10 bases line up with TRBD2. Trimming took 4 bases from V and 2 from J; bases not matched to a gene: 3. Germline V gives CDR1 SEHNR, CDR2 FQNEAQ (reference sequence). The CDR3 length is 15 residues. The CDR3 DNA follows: TGTGCCAGCAGCTCTACTAGCGGGACCACAGATACGCAGTATTTT. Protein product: CASSSTSGTTDTQYF.

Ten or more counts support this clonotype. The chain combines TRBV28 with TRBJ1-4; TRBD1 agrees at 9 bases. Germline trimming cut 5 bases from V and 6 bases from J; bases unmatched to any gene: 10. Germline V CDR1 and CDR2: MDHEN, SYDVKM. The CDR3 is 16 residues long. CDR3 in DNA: TGTGCCAGCAGTCCCAGGGACAGGGATGAGGATGAAAAACTGTTTTTT. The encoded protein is CASSPRDRDEDEKLFF.

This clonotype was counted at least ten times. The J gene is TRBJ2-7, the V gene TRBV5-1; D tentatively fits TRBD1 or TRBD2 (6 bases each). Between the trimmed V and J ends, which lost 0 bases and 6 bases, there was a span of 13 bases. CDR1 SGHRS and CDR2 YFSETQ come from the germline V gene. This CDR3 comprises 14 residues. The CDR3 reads CASSLEQGGGEQYF. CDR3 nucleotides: TGCGCCAGCAGCTTGGAACAGGGAGGAGGCGAGCAGTACTTC.

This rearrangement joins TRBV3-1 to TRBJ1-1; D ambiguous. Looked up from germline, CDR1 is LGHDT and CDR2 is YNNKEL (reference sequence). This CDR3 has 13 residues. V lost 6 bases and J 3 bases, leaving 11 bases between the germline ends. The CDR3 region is CASSHTEYTEAFF. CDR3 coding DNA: TGTGCCAGCAGTCACACCGAGTACACTGAAGCTTTCTTT.

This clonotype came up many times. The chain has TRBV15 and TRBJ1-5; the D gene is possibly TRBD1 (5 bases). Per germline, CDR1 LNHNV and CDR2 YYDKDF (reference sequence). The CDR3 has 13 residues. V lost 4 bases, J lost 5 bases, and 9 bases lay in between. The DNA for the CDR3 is TGTGCCACCAGCAAGAAGGGGCATCAGCCCCAGCATTTT. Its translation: CATSKKGHQPQHF.

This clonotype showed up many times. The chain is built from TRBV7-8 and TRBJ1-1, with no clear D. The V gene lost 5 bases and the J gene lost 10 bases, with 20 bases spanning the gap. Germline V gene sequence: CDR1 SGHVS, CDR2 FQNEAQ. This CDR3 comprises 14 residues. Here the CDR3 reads CASSIDPGLKAAFF. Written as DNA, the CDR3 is TGTGCCAGCAGCATAGACCCGGGCCTCAAAGCAGCTTTCTTT.

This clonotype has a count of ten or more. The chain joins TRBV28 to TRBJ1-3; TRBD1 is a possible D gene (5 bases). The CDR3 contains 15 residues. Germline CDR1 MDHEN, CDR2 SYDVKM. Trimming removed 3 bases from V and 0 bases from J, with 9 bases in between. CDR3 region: CASSLGGYSGNTIYF. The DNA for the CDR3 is TGTGCCAGCAGTTTGGGGGGGTACTCTGGAAACACCATATATTTT.

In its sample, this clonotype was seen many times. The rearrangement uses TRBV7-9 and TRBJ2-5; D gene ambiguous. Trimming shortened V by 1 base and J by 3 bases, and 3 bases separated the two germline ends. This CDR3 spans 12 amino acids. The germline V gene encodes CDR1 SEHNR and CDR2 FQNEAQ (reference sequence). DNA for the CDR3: TGTGCCAGCAGCTTAGGGGAAGAGACCCAGTACTTC. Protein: CASSLGEETQYF.

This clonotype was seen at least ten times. CDR3 coding DNA: TGTGCCAGCTCATCAAACCAAGCGGGGATGGAGACCCAGTACTTC. Encoded protein: CASSSNQAGMETQYF. The chain uses TRBV18 and TRBJ2-5, with 7 bases that match TRBD2. After removal of 5 bases from V and 5 bases from J, the junction contained 11 bases not matched to a gene. The CDR3 consists of 15 residues. Per the germline V gene, CDR1 is KGHSH and CDR2 is LQKENI.

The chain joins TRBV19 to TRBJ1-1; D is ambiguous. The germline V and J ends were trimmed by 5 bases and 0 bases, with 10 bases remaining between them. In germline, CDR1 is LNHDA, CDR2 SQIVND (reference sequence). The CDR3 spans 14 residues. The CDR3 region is CASSWTAVNTEAFF. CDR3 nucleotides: TGTGCCAGTAGTTGGACGGCCGTGAACACTGAAGCTTTCTTT.

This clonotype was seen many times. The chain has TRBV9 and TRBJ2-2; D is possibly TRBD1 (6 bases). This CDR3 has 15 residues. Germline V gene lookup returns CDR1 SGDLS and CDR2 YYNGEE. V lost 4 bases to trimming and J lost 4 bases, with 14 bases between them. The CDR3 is CASSTTGYSTGELFF. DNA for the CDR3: TGTGCCAGCAGCACAACAGGGTATAGCACCGGGGAGCTGTTTTTT.

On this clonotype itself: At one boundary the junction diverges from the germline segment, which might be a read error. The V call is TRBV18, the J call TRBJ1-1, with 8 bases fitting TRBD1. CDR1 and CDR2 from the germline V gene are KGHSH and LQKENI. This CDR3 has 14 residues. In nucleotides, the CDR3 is TGTGCCAGCTCACTAAGGGACAGGAACGCTGAAGCTTTCTTT. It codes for CASSLRDRNAEAFF.

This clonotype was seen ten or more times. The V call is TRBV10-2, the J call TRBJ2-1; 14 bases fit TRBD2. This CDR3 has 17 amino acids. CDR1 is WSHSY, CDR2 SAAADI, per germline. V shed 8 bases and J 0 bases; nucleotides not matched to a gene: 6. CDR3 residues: CASAGLAGVISYNEQFF. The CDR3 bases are TGCGCCAGCGCGGGACTAGCGGGGGTAATCTCCTACAATGAGCAGTTCTTC.

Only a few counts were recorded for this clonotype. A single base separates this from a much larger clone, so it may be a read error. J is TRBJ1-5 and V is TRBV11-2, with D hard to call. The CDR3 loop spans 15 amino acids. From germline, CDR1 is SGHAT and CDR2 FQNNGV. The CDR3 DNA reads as TGTGCCAGCAGCTTAGGGGGATTGAGCAATCAGCCCCGGCATTTT. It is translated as CASSLGGLSNQPRHF.

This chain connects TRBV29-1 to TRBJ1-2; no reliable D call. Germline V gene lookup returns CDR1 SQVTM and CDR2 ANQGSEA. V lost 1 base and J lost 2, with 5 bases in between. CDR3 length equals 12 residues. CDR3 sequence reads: CSVEARNYGYTF. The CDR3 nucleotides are TGCAGCGTTGAAGCCAGGAACTATGGCTACACCTTC. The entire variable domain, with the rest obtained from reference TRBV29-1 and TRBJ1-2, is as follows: SAVISQKPSRDICQRGTSLTIQCQVDSQVTMMFWYRQQPGQSLTLIATANQGSEATYESGFVIDKFPISRPNLTFSTLTVSNMSPEDSSIYLCSVEARNYGYTFGSGTRLTVV.

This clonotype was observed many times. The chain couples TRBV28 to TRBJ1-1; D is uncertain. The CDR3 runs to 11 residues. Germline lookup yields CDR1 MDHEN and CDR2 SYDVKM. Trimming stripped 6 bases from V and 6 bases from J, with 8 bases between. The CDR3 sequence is CASSPLSEAFF. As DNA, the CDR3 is TGTGCCAGCAGCCCCCTCTCTGAAGCTTTCTTT.

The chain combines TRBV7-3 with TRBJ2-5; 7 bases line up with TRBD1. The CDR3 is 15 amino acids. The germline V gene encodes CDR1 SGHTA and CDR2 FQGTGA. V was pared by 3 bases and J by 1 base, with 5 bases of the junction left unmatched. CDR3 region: CASSFAPGGQETQYF. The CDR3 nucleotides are TGTGCCAGCAGCTTTGCCCCAGGGGGCCAAGAGACCCAGTACTTC.

This CDR3 reads CASSLGGGLAKDTQYF. For the CDR3, the DNA is TGTGCCAGCAGCTTGGGCGGGGGCCTAGCCAAAGATACGCAGTATTTT. This chain joins TRBV5-6 and TRBJ2-3; possible D gene TRBD2, 7 bases. The CDR3 covers 16 residues. V shed 0 bases and J shed 5 bases, with 16 bases lying between them. The germline gives CDR1 SGHDT, CDR2 YYEEEE.

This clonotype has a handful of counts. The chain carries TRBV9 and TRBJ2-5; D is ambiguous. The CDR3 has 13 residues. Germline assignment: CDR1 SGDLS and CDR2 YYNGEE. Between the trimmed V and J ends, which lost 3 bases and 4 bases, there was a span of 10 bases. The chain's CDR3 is CASSAGLRETQYF. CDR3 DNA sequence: TGTGCCAGCAGCGCCGGGCTACGAGAGACCCAGTACTTC.

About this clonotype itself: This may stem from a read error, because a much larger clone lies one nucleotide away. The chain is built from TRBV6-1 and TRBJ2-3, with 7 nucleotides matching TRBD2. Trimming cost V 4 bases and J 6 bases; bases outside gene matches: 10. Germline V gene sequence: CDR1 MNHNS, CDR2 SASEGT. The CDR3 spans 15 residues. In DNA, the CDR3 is TGTGCCAGCAGTGGTACGAGACTAGCTGTGGATACGCAGTATTTT. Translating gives CASSGTRLAVDTQYF.

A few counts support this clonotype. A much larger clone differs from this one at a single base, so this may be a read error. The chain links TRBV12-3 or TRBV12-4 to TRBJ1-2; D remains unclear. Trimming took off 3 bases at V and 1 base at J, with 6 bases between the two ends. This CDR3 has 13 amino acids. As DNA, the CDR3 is TGTGCCAGCAGTTTTATGGGTAACTATGGCTACACCTTC. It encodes CASSFMGNYGYTF.

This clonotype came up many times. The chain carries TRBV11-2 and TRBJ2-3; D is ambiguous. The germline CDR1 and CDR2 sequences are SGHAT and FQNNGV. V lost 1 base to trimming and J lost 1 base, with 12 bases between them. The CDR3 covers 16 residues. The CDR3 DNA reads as TGTGCCAGCAGCTTAGTTCTCGGCGGTGGCACAGATACGCAGTATTTT. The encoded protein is CASSLVLGGGTDTQYF.

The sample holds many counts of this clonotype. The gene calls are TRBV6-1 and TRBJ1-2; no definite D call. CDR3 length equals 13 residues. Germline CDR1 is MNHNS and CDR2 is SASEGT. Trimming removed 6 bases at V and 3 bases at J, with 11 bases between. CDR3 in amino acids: CASRDTRHYGYTF. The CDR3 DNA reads TGTGCCAGCAGAGACACGAGACACTATGGCTACACCTTC.

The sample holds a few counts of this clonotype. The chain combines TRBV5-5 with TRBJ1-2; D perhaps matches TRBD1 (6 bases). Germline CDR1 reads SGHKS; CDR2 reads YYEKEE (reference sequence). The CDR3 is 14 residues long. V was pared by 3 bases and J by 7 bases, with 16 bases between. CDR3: CASSSAGAVIGYTF. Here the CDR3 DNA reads TGTGCCAGCAGCTCCGCAGGGGCTGTAATTGGCTACACCTTC.

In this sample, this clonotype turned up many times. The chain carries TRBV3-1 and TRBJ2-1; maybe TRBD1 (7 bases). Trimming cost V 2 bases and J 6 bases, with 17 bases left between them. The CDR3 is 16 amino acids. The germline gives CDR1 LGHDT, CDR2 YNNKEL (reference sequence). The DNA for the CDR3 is TGTGCCAGCAGCCAACTGGCGACAGGGAGGATCAATGAGCAGTTCTTC. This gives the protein CASSQLATGRINEQFF.